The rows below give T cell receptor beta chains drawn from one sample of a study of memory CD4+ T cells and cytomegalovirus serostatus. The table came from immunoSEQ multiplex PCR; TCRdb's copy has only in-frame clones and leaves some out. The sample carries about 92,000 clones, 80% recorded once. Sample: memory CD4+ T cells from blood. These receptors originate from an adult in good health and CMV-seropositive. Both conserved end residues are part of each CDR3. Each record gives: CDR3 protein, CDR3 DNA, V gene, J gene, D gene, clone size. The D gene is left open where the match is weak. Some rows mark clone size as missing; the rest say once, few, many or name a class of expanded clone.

CASSEGRPPNQPQHF,TGTGCCAGCAGTGAGGGTCGTCCCCCGAATCAGCCCCAGCATTTT,TRBV2,TRBJ1-5,-,-
CASSLTSGRGDTQYF,TGTGCCAGCAGCTTGACTAGCGGGAGGGGAGATACGCAGTATTTT,TRBV7-3,TRBJ2-3,TRBD2,few
CASSFWDRGAREQYF,TGTGCCAGCAGTTTTTGGGACAGGGGGGCGAGGGAGCAGTACTTC,TRBV27,TRBJ2-7,TRBD1,-
CASSYEGVAFF,TGTGCCAGCAGTTACGAGGGGGTAGCTTTCTTT,TRBV6-5,TRBJ1-1,-,-
CASSVEVGANTGELFF,TGTGCCAGCAGCGTAGAGGTCGGCGCGAACACCGGGGAGCTGTTTTTT,TRBV9,TRBJ2-2,-,-
CASSPSGAYYGYTF,TGTGCCAGCTCTCCCTCAGGGGCCTACTATGGCTACACCTTC,TRBV18,TRBJ1-2,-,once
CASSYNRNTEAFF,TGTGCCAGCAGTTACAACAGAAACACTGAAGCTTTCTTT,TRBV28,TRBJ1-1,-,once
CASSPGHNSGNTIYF,TGTGCCAGCAGCCCGGGACATAACTCTGGAAACACCATATATTTT,TRBV7-6,TRBJ1-3,-,-
CASSQTGGSGYTF,TGTGCCAGCAGTCAGACAGGGGGTAGTGGCTACACCTTC,TRBV2,TRBJ1-2,TRBD1,-
CASSPPGSETQYF,TGTGCCAGCTCACCACCCGGAAGCGAGACCCAGTACTTC,TRBV18,TRBJ2-5,-,-
CASSALLGVAEAFF,TGTGCCAGCAGTGCCCTCCTCGGGGTGGCTGAAGCTTTCTTT,TRBV6-1,TRBJ1-1,-,few
CAIKPGTRSYEQYF,TGTGCCATCAAACCGGGAACCCGCTCCTACGAGCAGTACTTC,TRBV10-3,TRBJ2-7,-,-